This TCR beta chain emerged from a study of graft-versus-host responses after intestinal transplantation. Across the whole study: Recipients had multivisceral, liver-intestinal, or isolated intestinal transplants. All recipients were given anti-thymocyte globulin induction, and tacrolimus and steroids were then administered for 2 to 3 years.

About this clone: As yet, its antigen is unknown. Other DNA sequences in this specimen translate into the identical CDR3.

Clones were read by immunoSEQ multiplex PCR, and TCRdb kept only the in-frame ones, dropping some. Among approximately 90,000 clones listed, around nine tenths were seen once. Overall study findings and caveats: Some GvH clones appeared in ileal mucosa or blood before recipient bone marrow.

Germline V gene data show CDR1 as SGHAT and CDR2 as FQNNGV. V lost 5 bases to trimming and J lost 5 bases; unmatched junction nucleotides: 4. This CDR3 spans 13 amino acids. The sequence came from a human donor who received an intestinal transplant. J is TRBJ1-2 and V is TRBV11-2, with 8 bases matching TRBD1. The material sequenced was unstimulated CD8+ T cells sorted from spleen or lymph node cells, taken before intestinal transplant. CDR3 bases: TGTGCCAGCAGCCTTGGACAGGGTTATGGCTACACCTTC. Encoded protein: CASSLGQGYGYTF.